This T cell receptor beta chain was recorded in a study of metastatic and nonmetastatic thyroid tumors. This clone was seen at least ten times. Germline V CDR1 and CDR2: LNHDA, SQIVND (reference sequence). This CDR3 region has 15 residues. The V end lost 6 bases, the J end lost 0 bases, and 11 bases lay between the germline ends. Using MiXCR, TCRdb re-called clones from the PCR reads. The table records just under 45,000 clones, 3.2% of them present only once. Until they underwent thyroid surgery, no patient had received any treatment. The sequencing input was blood. The chain links TRBV19 to TRBJ1-4, with no clear D. The sequence was obtained from a female donor with papillary thyroid cancer or a benign thyroid nodule (not recorded which). Some clones in this sample may be carry-over from other donors' samples. In DNA form, the CDR3 reads TGTGCCAGTAGCGGGTCAGTTGCAACTAATGAAAAACTGTTTTTT. Its protein product is CASSGSVATNEKLFF.